This T cell receptor beta chain was recorded in a study of T cell repertoires in cytomegalovirus infection. Study information: HLA-C-restricted CMV epitopes, recently identified, and well-studied HLA-B-restricted ones were used by the study. Public TCR beta signatures marked donors with CMV infection and the matching HLA. Study-level findings and limits: Identification of carriers of CMV plus the relevant HLA was performed using cumulative public TCR beta family frequency. CMV-specific TCR beta clonotypes restricted by HLA-C were the ones dominating the ex vivo response.

As concerns this clonotype: Its cognate antigen is unknown.

From germline, CDR1 is SEHNR and CDR2 FQNEAQ (reference sequence). The CDR3 runs 12 residues. V lost 5 bases to trimming and J lost 5 bases, with 7 bases between them. Using its own MiXCR run on the reads, TCRdb lists one record per CDR3 protein. The sample includes 570,000 or so distinct CDR3 sequences, approximately 40% of them seen just once. The chain couples TRBV7-9 to TRBJ2-1; D is unresolved. The sequence derives from a human donor in good health (CMV status not recorded). Some clones in this sample may be carry-over from other donors' samples. The source material was cultured PBMCs, sampled from culture after CMV antigen stimulation. The DNA for the CDR3 is TGTGCCAGCAGCCAAAGCGACAATGAGCAGTTCTTC. It specifies CASSQSDNEQFF.